This T cell receptor beta chain originates from a study of memory CD4+ T cells and cytomegalovirus serostatus. Study results and caveats: CMV serostatus prediction reached median AUC about 0.95, or 0.9 with US-trained model.

Single viable CD3+CD4+CD8-CD45RO+ cells were sorted as the memory CD4+ T cells. As concerns this clone: The antigen is not known.

Data came from immunoSEQ multiplex PCR; TCRdb stores just in-frame clones and leaves some out. The sample has roughly 50,000 clones; less than 85% are singletons. The receptor was derived from an adult in good health and CMV-seronegative. Some clones in this sample may be carry-over from other donors' samples. Sequenced: memory CD4+ T cells from blood.

The CDR3 DNA sequence: TGTGCCAGCAGCTTGTCGTACGGCGCTTATGGCTACACCTTC. This gives the protein CASSLSYGAYGYTF. The J gene is TRBJ1-2, the V gene TRBV5-4; D is unresolved. V dropped 1 base and J dropped 5 bases, with 12 bases sitting between them. The CDR3 has 14 residues. Germline V gives CDR1 SGHNT, CDR2 YYREEE (reference sequence).